One sample yielded the 11 T cell receptor beta chains listed below, sequenced in a study of T cells in Graves' hyperthyroidism and ophthalmopathy. Researchers took RNA transcripts and amplified the TCR beta CDR3 regions from them. The HTBI primer set was used in a first-round RT-PCR of the TCR CDR3. TCRdb processed the multiplex PCR reads anew with MiXCR; each CDR3 protein has one entry. The data hold some 600,000 distinct CDR3 sequences, with more than 11% observed a single time. The source material was blood. These receptors were collected from a woman between 25 and 40 years old with Graves' hyperthyroidism that later progressed to Graves' ophthalmopathy.

The V gene is TRBV4-1, the J gene TRBJ1-1; tentative D call: TRBD1 (6 bases). CDR3 length equals 18 residues. Trimming left V 0 bases short and J 9 bases short, with 26 bases between. CDR1 MGHRA and CDR2 YSYEKL come from the germline V gene. The CDR3 DNA is TGCGCCAGCAGCCAAGAATGGTCTGCCGTATTCACAGGGTGGAAAGCTTTCTTT. It specifies CASSQEWSAVFTGWKAFF.

This clonotype was recorded many times. The rearrangement links TRBV27 to TRBJ2-1; D could derive from TRBD1 or TRBD2 (7 bases each). The CDR3 length is 16 residues. The germline CDR1 and CDR2 sequences are MNHEY and SMNVEV (reference sequence). V was shortened by 6 bases and J by 6 bases, with 21 bases between the two germline ends. CDR3 loop: CASRFKRDSGVNEQFF. CDR3 in DNA: TGTGCCAGCAGATTTAAACGGGACAGCGGGGTCAATGAGCAGTTCTTC.

This clonotype was observed many times. The chain recombines TRBV27 with TRBJ2-1; 13 nucleotides match TRBD2. The CDR3 has 21 residues. Trimming cost V 6 bases and J 0 bases; bases outside gene matches: 17. Germline-derived CDR1 and CDR2 are MNHEY and SMNVEV (reference sequence). Here the CDR3 DNA reads TGTGCCAGCAGCCTAGTGTGGAGCCCGGGACTAGCGGGGAGCTCCTACAATGAGCAGTTCTTC. It translates to CASSLVWSPGLAGSSYNEQFF.

This clonotype was counted ten times or more. This rearrangement joins TRBV4-3 to TRBJ2-3; possible D gene TRBD2, 6 bases. V lost 0 bases and J 6 bases, leaving 13 bases between the germline ends. This CDR3 has 15 residues. From germline, CDR1 is LGHNA and CDR2 YSLEER. The CDR3 bases are TGCGCCAGCAGCCAAGACGAAGAGCGGGTGGATACGCAGTATTTT. Translated: CASSQDEERVDTQYF.

This clonotype was counted at least ten times. V gene TRBV28 combines with J gene TRBJ1-5, with TRBD1 identical over 8 bases. Trimming took 6 bases from V and 1 from J; bases not matched to a gene: 5. The germline CDR1 and CDR2 sequences are MDHEN and SYDVKM. The CDR3 has 15 amino acids. CDR3 protein: CASRPDRGSNQPQHF. The CDR3 DNA sequence: TGTGCCAGCAGACCCGACAGGGGCAGCAATCAGCCCCAGCATTTT.

This clonotype came up many times. V usage is TRBV12-3 or TRBV12-4 and J usage is TRBJ2-3; TRBD2 aligns across 9 bases. The V segment lost 7 bases and the J segment 3 bases; nucleotides outside the gene matches: 5. The length of the CDR3 is 14 residues. The CDR3 DNA follows: TGTGCCAGCACCTTACTAGCGGGTACAGATACGCAGTATTTT. It translates to CASTLLAGTDTQYF.

This rearrangement joins TRBV7-6 to TRBJ2-2; D call uncertain. The CDR3 has 20 amino acids. V dropped 2 bases and J dropped 3 bases, with 25 bases sitting between them. Germline CDR1 SGHVS, CDR2 FNYEAQ. The CDR3 DNA sequence: TGTGCCAGCAGCTTACCCCAAGCACCTACCGGGCCCCAGGACACCGGGGAGCTGTTTTTT. Its translation: CASSLPQAPTGPQDTGELFF.

This clonotype was picked up a small number of times. This chain joins TRBV29-1 and TRBJ2-4, with 11 bases lining up with TRBD2. There are 14 residues in the CDR3. Per the germline V gene, CDR1 is SQVTM and CDR2 is ANQGSEA. Unmatched junction bases numbered 8, after V lost 7 bases and J lost 6 bases. Here the CDR3 reads CSGRLAGTINIQYF. CDR3 DNA: TGCAGCGGCCGACTAGCGGGAACGATAAACATTCAGTACTTC.

This clonotype was picked up a small number of times. V gene TRBV4-3 combines with J gene TRBJ2-3, with TRBD2 matching 9 bases. The trim removed 3 bases at V and 1 base at J, leaving 11 bases unmatched. Germline lookup yields CDR1 LGHNA and CDR2 YSLEER. The CDR3 contains 18 residues. CDR3 region: CASSQESPVAGGTDTQYF. The CDR3 nucleotides read TGCGCCAGCAGCCAGGAAAGTCCTGTAGCGGGAGGCACAGATACGCAGTATTTT.

This clonotype came up many times. This chain uses TRBV30 with TRBJ1-6; D ambiguous. V dropped 3 bases and J dropped 3 bases, with 18 bases sitting between them. Germline loops: CDR1 GTSNPN, CDR2 SVGIG (reference sequence). The CDR3 has 17 residues. CDR3 nucleotides: TGTGCCTGGAGGAGCCAGGTGCAGGACTACTATAATTCACCCCTCCACTTT. Translation: CAWRSQVQDYYNSPLHF.

This clonotype was seen just once. A much larger clone differs by one base, so this may be a read error. The chain recombines TRBV4-1 with TRBJ2-1, with 8 bases identical to TRBD2. Germline CDR1 and CDR2: MGHRA and YSYEKL. The trim removed 6 bases at V and 8 bases at J, leaving 18 bases unmatched. This CDR3 is built from 17 residues. This CDR3 is CASRQPTPAGVGDEQFF. DNA of the CDR3: TGCGCCAGCAGGCAACCGACCCCAGCGGGAGTAGGAGATGAGCAGTTCTTC.